This T cell receptor (beta chain) was documented in a study of post-analysis software for immune sequencing data. Study-level background: Recorded disease courses covered relapsing-remitting, secondary progressive and progressive-relapsing multiple sclerosis. Some patients had no subtype annotation.

This clonotype was found a few times. No antigen is known for it. Germline CDR1 and CDR2: SGHVS and FQNEAQ. The CDR3 consists of 15 residues. J gave up 4 bases and V 3 bases, and 5 bases lay outside the gene matches. Prepared TCR beta cDNA libraries contained unique molecular identifiers. One entry per CDR3 protein results from TCRdb running MiXCR on the PCR reads. Among 750,000 to 900,000 distinct CDR3 sequences listed, around 42% were seen once. Study-wide results and caveats: Included in a set of about 5 TRBV segments more frequent in patients than controls were TRBV5-6, TRBV5-1 and TRBV20-1.

The TCR comes from a girl between 10 and 17 years old with multiple sclerosis. The sequencing sample was made of blood. The V call is TRBV7-8, the J call TRBJ1-4, with 7 positions matching TRBD1. CDR3 DNA: TGTGCCAGCAGCTTGGGGGGACAGTATAATGAAAAACTGTTTTTT. It codes for CASSLGGQYNEKLFF.